This T cell receptor beta chain originates from a study of T cells in Graves' hyperthyroidism and ophthalmopathy. Template material for amplifying TCR beta CDR3 regions consisted of RNA transcripts. The TCR CDR3 first-round RT-PCR relied on the HTBI primer set. TCRdb processed the multiplex PCR reads anew with MiXCR; each CDR3 protein has one entry. Of 660,000 or so distinct CDR3 sequences in the sample, over 40% were seen once. Patients having uncontrolled infection, another autoimmune disease, pregnancy or lactation were not included. V lost 4 bases and J lost 6, with 22 bases in between. The CDR3 is 16 amino acids. Germline lookup yields CDR1 MGHDK and CDR2 SYGVNS.

The receptor was isolated from an adult man with Graves' disease, either hyperthyroidism or ophthalmopathy (not recorded which). The gene calls are TRBV25-1 and TRBJ2-7; D may be TRBD2 (5 bases). Sequenced material: peripheral blood or thyroid tissue (not recorded which). The CDR3 region has the DNA TGTGCCAGCAGTGCTAGAGTCCGGGGTTGCCAAGGCGAGCAGTACTTC. Translation gives CASSARVRGCQGEQYF.